The source of this TCR beta chain is a study of beta chain features in type 1 diabetes. This clone was counted at least ten times. The study reverse transcribed the entire isolated RNA, so it sequenced expressed TCRB transcripts. The repertoire was sequenced with immunoSEQ multiplex PCR; TCRdb's copy has only in-frame clones and lacks some. The repertoire has fewer than 200,000 clones, about 8.1% of them found once; the top ten carry 0.65%. This receptor was obtained from a man aged 18 to 29 in good health. The sequencing input was central memory CD4+ T cells from blood.

This CDR3 is CASSIVSGANVLTF. In nucleotides, the CDR3 is TGTGCCAGCAGCATCGTCTCTGGGGCCAACGTCCTGACTTTC. The chain links TRBV5-6 to TRBJ2-6; D not resolved. The CDR3 extends over 14 amino acids. Per germline, CDR1 SGHDT and CDR2 YYEEEE. The ends were cut back, 4 bases at V and 0 bases at J, with 5 bases in the middle.